Following are 3 T cell receptor beta chains from one sample sequenced in a study of blood T cells in healthy people across ages. Then a second PCR, running about 6 to 12 cycles, was carried out with a sample-barcoded 5' primer and a J-beta primer mix. Each CDR3 protein is one row after TCRdb ran MiXCR on the 5' RACE reads. The table lists under 700,000 distinct CDR3 sequences, around 24% of them singletons. Another study also made use of these data, one on T cells of mothers and their children.

The sample taken for sequencing was blood. The receptors stem from a boy aged 10-17 years in good health.

This sequence joins TRBV28 and TRBJ2-7, with TRBD1 matching 7 bases. CDR3 length: 13 residues. J lost 8 bases, V lost 7 bases, and 11 bases had no gene match. CDR1 MDHEN and CDR2 SYDVKM come from the germline V gene. As DNA, the CDR3 is TGTGCCAGCACCCCCACGACAGGGTCGCAGCAGTACTTC. It yields the protein CASTPTTGSQQYF.

The rearrangement joins TRBV4-1 to TRBJ2-7; 13 positions match TRBD2. The CDR3 runs 17 residues. Germline CDR1 is MGHRA and CDR2 is YSYEKL. Trimming at V came to 0 bases and at J to 3 bases, leaving 5 bases not matched to a gene. CDR3 protein: CASSQEGTSGIGYEQYF. CDR3 DNA sequence: TGCGCCAGCAGCCAAGAGGGGACTAGCGGGATTGGCTACGAGCAGTACTTC.

The chain is built from TRBV7-2 and TRBJ2-5; tentative D call: TRBD2 (5 bases). The CDR3 extends over 13 amino acids. Germline V lookup: CDR1 SGHTA, CDR2 FQGNSA. The V gene lost 5 bases and the J gene lost 4 bases, with 11 bases spanning the gap. The CDR3 is CASSPGLIETQYF. In nucleotides, the CDR3 is TGTGCCAGCAGCCCCGGACTTATAGAGACCCAGTACTTC.